This passage covers 27 T cell receptor beta chains from one sample sequenced in a study of cytomegalovirus exposure and HLA in healthy donors. PCR primers comprised 60 Vbeta and 13 Jbeta primers. The protocol was immunoSEQ multiplex PCR, while the TCRdb copy is restricted to in-frame clones and leaves out a portion. Among some 150,000 clones listed, more than 75% were seen once. Sequencing was carried out using PBMCs. These TCRs come from a woman between 50 and 59 years old in good health and CMV-seropositive.

The CDR3 nucleotides read TGCGCCAGCAGCGGTCAGGGTCTGCAAGAGACCCAGTACTTC. Protein: CASSGQGLQETQYF. The rearrangement links TRBV5-1 to TRBJ2-5; D perhaps matches TRBD1 (5 bases). V lost 4 bases and J 2 bases, leaving 12 bases between the germline ends. The CDR3 spans 14 residues. In germline, CDR1 is SGHRS, CDR2 YFSETQ.

Only one count was recorded for this clone. A junction boundary mismatches the germline segment, possibly from a read error. CDR3 sequence (DNA): TGTGCTAGCAGCTTAGGGGAGACTAGTTCAGATACGCAGTATTTT. Protein product: CASSLGETSSDTQYF. This chain connects TRBV7-7 to TRBJ2-3; D might be TRBD2 (6 bases). CDR1 is SSHAT, CDR2 FNYEAQ, per germline (reference sequence). The CDR3 sequence is 15 residues long.

This clone has only a few counts. The chain combines TRBV5-1 with TRBJ1-1; 7 bases align to TRBD1. Losses at the gene ends were 4 bases for V and 0 bases for J; bases not matched to a gene: 3. Germline V gene lookup returns CDR1 SGHRS and CDR2 YFSETQ. The CDR3 extends over 14 amino acids. This chain's CDR3 is CASSVQGMNTEAFF. CDR3 coding DNA: TGCGCCAGCAGCGTACAGGGGATGAACACTGAAGCTTTCTTT.

This chain uses TRBV5-1 with TRBJ1-4; no reliable D call. The CDR3 extends over 16 amino acids. V was clipped by 4 bases and J by 7 bases, with 20 bases between them. Germline CDR1 and CDR2: SGHRS and YFSETQ. CDR3 sequence: CASSPAESSGGEKLFF. In DNA form, the CDR3 reads TGCGCCAGCAGCCCTGCTGAGAGTTCTGGTGGTGAAAAACTGTTTTTT.

The chain combines TRBV15 with TRBJ2-2; perhaps TRBD1 as D (6 bases). CDR1 is LNHNV, CDR2 YYDKDF, per germline (reference sequence). V was pared by 5 bases and J by 3 bases, with 13 bases between. CDR3 size: 15 residues. This CDR3 is CATSLDRIYTGELFF. CDR3 sequence (DNA): TGTGCCACCAGCCTAGACAGGATTTACACCGGGGAGCTGTTTTTT. The entire variable domain, with the rest obtained from reference TRBV15 and TRBJ2-2, is as follows: DAMVIQNPRYQVTQFGKPVTLSCSQTLNHNVMYWYQQKSSQAPKLLFHYYDKDFNNEADTPDNFQSRRPNTSFCFLDIRSPGLGDTAMYLCATSLDRIYTGELFFGEGSRLTVL.

CDR3 DNA: TGTGCCAGCAGCTTTTTTTCCCCCAGCGGGAGTAGTTCCTACAATGAGCAGTTCTTC. Translation gives CASSFFSPSGSSSYNEQFF. V is TRBV11-3 and J is TRBJ2-1; 8 nucleotides match TRBD2. The CDR3 has 19 amino acids. The germline V gene encodes CDR1 SGHNT and CDR2 YENEEA. V lost 3 bases, J lost 1 base, and 14 bases stayed unmatched.

The chain recombines TRBV29-1 with TRBJ1-2; a possible D gene is TRBD1 (5 bases). V lost 5 bases and J 2 bases, leaving 12 bases between the germline ends. The CDR3 sequence is 13 residues long. Per the germline V gene, CDR1 is SQVTM and CDR2 is ANQGSEA. CDR3 amino acids: CSVWAGYNYGYTF. CDR3 DNA: TGCAGCGTTTGGGCAGGGTACAACTATGGCTACACCTTC.

This clone has only one observation. This chain joins TRBV7-9 and TRBJ2-1, with TRBD2 identical over 7 bases. Per the germline V gene, CDR1 is SEHNR and CDR2 is FQNEAQ (reference sequence). CDR3 size: 14 residues. J gave up 8 bases and V 5 bases, and 9 bases lay outside the gene matches. The CDR3 DNA sequence: TGTGCCAGCAGCCTTCCGACTAGCAGGGATGAGCAGTTCTTC. It is translated as CASSLPTSRDEQFF.

This clone was found a few times. The genes are TRBV2 and TRBJ2-7, with D possibly TRBD1 on 7 matching bases. Germline V CDR1 and CDR2: SNHLY, FYNNEI. CDR3 length: 12 amino acids. The V and J ends lost 11 bases and 3 bases respectively, with 14 bases between them. The CDR3 loop reads CAGGTANYEQYF. The CDR3 DNA reads TGTGCCGGGGGGACAGCCAACTACGAGCAGTACTTC.

This clone appeared a single time. The rearrangement uses TRBV9 and TRBJ1-1; D gene ambiguous. The CDR3 length is 16 residues. Deletions cut 0 bases from V and 1 base from J, with 13 bases between. Germline V CDR1 and CDR2: SGDLS, YYNGEE. In DNA form, the CDR3 reads TGTGCCAGCAGCGTAGTAGGCGGCATACGGAACACTGAAGCTTTCTTT. It is translated as CASSVVGGIRNTEAFF.

The chain links TRBV19 to TRBJ2-7; D is perhaps TRBD1 (6 bases). The germline CDR1 and CDR2 sequences are LNHDA and SQIVND (reference sequence). There are 14 residues in the CDR3. Trimming left V 5 bases short and J 3 bases short, with 14 bases between. CDR3 loop: CASSFRGIGYEQYF. CDR3 sequence (DNA): TGTGCCAGTAGTTTCAGGGGAATTGGCTACGAGCAGTACTTC. Full variable domain (remainder filled in from reference TRBV19 and TRBJ2-7): DGGITQSPKYLFRKEGQNVTLSCEQNLNHDAMYWYRQDPGQGLRLIYYSQIVNDFQKGDIAEGYSVSREKKESFPLTVTSAQKNPTAFYLCASSFRGIGYEQYFGPGTRLTVT.

The chain couples TRBV28 to TRBJ2-1, with 8 nucleotides matching TRBD2. The germline CDR1 and CDR2 sequences are MDHEN and SYDVKM. This CDR3 has 12 amino acids. Trimming removed 6 bases from V and 15 bases from J; junction bases left unmatched: 10. This CDR3 is CASRPKAGDRFF. The CDR3 coding sequence is TGTGCCAGCAGACCCAAAGCGGGAGATCGGTTCTTC.

A remark on this clone: Its ends do not fully match the called genes, so a read error is possible. This chain connects TRBV7-7 to TRBJ2-7, with TRBD2 as a possible D gene (6 bases). The V gene's germline CDR1 is SSHAT and CDR2 FNYEAQ (reference sequence). This CDR3 region has 13 residues. The CDR3 spells CASSLEAGGEQYF. The DNA of the CDR3 is TGTGCTAGCAGCTTAGAGGCCGGGGGAGAGCAGTACTTC. Using reference TRBV7-7 and TRBJ2-7 for the parts outside the CDR3, the full variable domain is GAGVSQSPRYKVTKRGQDVTLRCDPISSHATLYWYQQALGQGPEFLTYFNYEAQPDKSGLPSDRFSAERPEGSISTLTIQRTEQRDSAMYRCASSLEAGGEQYFGPGTRLTVT.

The chain recombines TRBV5-4 with TRBJ2-5; 12 bases map to TRBD2. Per the germline V gene, CDR1 is SGHNT and CDR2 is YYREEE (reference sequence). V was clipped by 2 bases and J by 5 bases; unmatched bases: 7. This CDR3 region has 16 residues. As DNA, the CDR3 is TGTGCCAGCAGCTTCTGGACTAGCGGGATTGGGGAGACCCAGTACTTC. Protein: CASSFWTSGIGETQYF.

This chain joins TRBV2 and TRBJ2-3; 10 positions agree with TRBD1. J gave up 3 bases and V 5 bases, and 5 bases lay outside the gene matches. The germline CDR1 and CDR2 sequences are SNHLY and FYNNEI. The CDR3 runs to 15 residues. In DNA form, the CDR3 reads TGTGCCAGCAGTCCAACGGGACAGGGGACAGATACGCAGTATTTT. Translation: CASSPTGQGTDTQYF.

This clone was recorded once. This rearrangement joins TRBV11-1 to TRBJ2-2; 8 positions match TRBD1. This CDR3 contains 16 residues. Germline V lookup: CDR1 SGHAT, CDR2 FQDESV (reference sequence). V shed 1 base and J 2 bases; nucleotides not matched to a gene: 3. The CDR3 DNA reads TGTGCCAGCAGCTTAGTCGGGACAGGAAACACCGGGGAGCTGTTTTTT. This sequence encodes CASSLVGTGNTGELFF.

This clone was detected only a few times. The chain links TRBV6-5 to TRBJ2-7; D might be TRBD1 (6 bases). Deletions cut 4 bases from V and 9 bases from J, with 13 bases between. Looked up from germline, CDR1 is MNHEY and CDR2 is SVGAGI. The CDR3 runs to 12 residues. The CDR3 loop reads CASSSTGSAQYF. CDR3 sequence (DNA): TGTGCCAGCAGTTCTACAGGGTCGGCGCAGTACTTC.

The chain carries TRBV5-4 and TRBJ2-7, with 13 bases that match TRBD2. The germline gives CDR1 SGHNT, CDR2 YYREEE (reference sequence). CDR3 length: 15 amino acids. Trimming at V came to 4 bases and at J to 4 bases, leaving 5 bases not matched to a gene. Written as DNA, the CDR3 is TGTGCCAGCAGCCGCGCGGGACTAGCGGGATACGAGCAGTACTTC. Translation: CASSRAGLAGYEQYF.

The chain is built from TRBV7-9 and TRBJ2-7, with 7 nucleotides matching TRBD2. Germline V gives CDR1 SEHNR, CDR2 FQNEAQ (reference sequence). The CDR3 loop spans 12 amino acids. V shed 3 bases and J 6 bases; nucleotides not matched to a gene: 2. CDR3 loop: CASSFTGGEQYF. DNA for the CDR3: TGTGCCAGCAGCTTCACGGGAGGCGAGCAGTACTTC.

The chain is built from TRBV2 and TRBJ1-1; 7 nucleotides agree with TRBD1. Germline assignment: CDR1 SNHLY and CDR2 FYNNEI. This CDR3 contains 14 residues. Trimming cost V 4 bases and J 1 base; bases outside gene matches: 3. DNA for the CDR3: TGTGCCAGCAGTGTGGGACAGTGGAACACTGAAGCTTTCTTT. Translation gives CASSVGQWNTEAFF.

This clone was counted a few times. The V call is TRBV10-2, the J call TRBJ1-1; D is perhaps TRBD1 (5 bases). The CDR3 covers 14 residues. Germline V gene sequence: CDR1 WSHSY, CDR2 SAAADI. Deletions cut 11 bases from V and 2 bases from J, with 18 bases between. Here the CDR3 DNA reads TGCGCCTACCTGACCCCCAGGGATAACACTGAAGCTTTCTTT. Translation: CAYLTPRDNTEAFF.

V gene TRBV5-4 combines with J gene TRBJ1-2; TRBD1 agrees at 9 bases. CDR3 size: 14 residues. J lost 4 bases, V lost 4 bases, and 5 bases had no gene match. Germline loops: CDR1 SGHNT, CDR2 YYREEE (reference sequence). This CDR3 reads CASSAGTGSYGYTF. The CDR3, as DNA: TGTGCCAGCAGCGCCGGGACAGGGTCCTATGGCTACACCTTC.

The chain has TRBV28 and TRBJ1-5; TRBD1 matches 10 bases. Germline V gene sequence: CDR1 MDHEN, CDR2 SYDVKM. The CDR3 covers 15 residues. V lost 4 bases, J lost 4 bases, and 4 bases stayed unmatched. The chain's CDR3 is CASSWGGQGNQPQHF. The CDR3 DNA reads TGTGCCAGCAGTTGGGGGGGACAGGGGAATCAGCCCCAGCATTTT. Filled out from reference TRBV28 and TRBJ1-5, the complete variable domain reads DVKVTQSSRYLVKRTGEKVFLECVQDMDHENMFWYRQDPGLGLRLIYFSYDVKMKEKGDIPEGYSVSREKKERFSLILESASTNQTSMYLCASSWGGQGNQPQHFGDGTRLSIL.

V gene TRBV11-2 combines with J gene TRBJ2-5; the match to TRBD2 covers 9 bases. With 5 bases clipped from V and 5 bases from J, the junction kept 6 bases outside the gene matches. Germline V CDR1 and CDR2: SGHAT, FQNNGV. The CDR3 extends over 14 amino acids. CDR3 nucleotides: TGTGCCAGCAGCCCCCGACTAGCGGTTGAGACCCAGTACTTC. Translating gives CASSPRLAVETQYF.

The V call is TRBV5-1, the J call TRBJ1-1, with D unclear. Trimming took off 0 bases at V and 5 bases at J, with 5 bases between the two ends. The CDR3 consists of 12 residues. The germline V gene has CDR1 SGHRS and CDR2 YFSETQ. The CDR3: CASSLDRTEAFF. CDR3 nucleotides: TGCGCCAGCAGCTTGGATCGGACTGAAGCTTTCTTT.

This chain connects TRBV7-9 to TRBJ2-1; 10 nucleotides match TRBD1. The CDR3 sequence is 16 residues long. J was trimmed by 6 bases and V by 1 base; bases with no gene match: 6. Per the germline V gene, CDR1 is SEHNR and CDR2 is FQNEAQ (reference sequence). DNA of the CDR3: TGTGCCAGCAGCTTAGGATCCTGGACAGGGGGCAATGAGCAGTTCTTC. This codes for CASSLGSWTGGNEQFF.

The chain employs TRBV2 and TRBJ2-1; 8 bases fit TRBD1. The V segment lost 6 bases and the J segment 3 bases; nucleotides outside the gene matches: 7. CDR1 and CDR2 from the germline V gene are SNHLY and FYNNEI. CDR3 length: 15 amino acids. The CDR3 spells CASSFDRGHYNEQFF. The CDR3 nucleotides read TGTGCCAGCAGCTTCGACAGGGGACACTACAATGAGCAGTTCTTC.